This T cell receptor (beta chain) was documented in a study of blood T cell repertoires in COVID-19 (dated by TCRdb to the early 2020s). Looking at the study overall: The collaborator samples originated in the United States, Italy and Spain and spanned the acute and convalescent phases of COVID-19. Where HLA class I and class II types were available, the types were taken from metadata supplied by the sample provider, not from assay-based typing. The material from the prospective study consisted of cDNA or gDNA derived from T cells, B-cell-depleted T cells, or PBMCs. The repertoires were released in a freely available public database meant as a resource for research on the immune response to SARS-CoV-2. Nearly every sample came with metadata listing a de-identified subject ID, COVID-19 status, age in years and sex. Subjects who had been exposed to COVID-19, were actively infected with it, or had recovered from it provided the deeply sampled blood TCRbeta repertoires that made up the dataset. Samples were obtained from the ongoing ImmuneRACE study (first 160 participants) and from approximately 1,200 subjects provided by 6 global collaborators. Overall study outcomes, separate from this receptor: How much clinical and demographic metadata was included differed by source and by participant, and the metadata was provided uncurated.

The V and J ends are trimmed by 4 bases and 0 bases, leaving 13 bases between them. The CDR3 contains 15 residues, cysteine and phenylalanine counted. The DNA shown is the 45-base CDR3, in frame from base 1. The germline V gene supplies CDR1 LGHNA and CDR2 YNFKEQ. The immunoSEQ Assay, a bias-controlled multiplex PCR, was used to amplify TCRbeta CDR3 regions from genomic DNA. As for the original processing: The number of nucleated cells in each sample was estimated from the amplification of reference gene primers within the assay. To quantify the absolute abundance of each unique TCRbeta CDR3 rearrangement, sequence reads were collapsed and filtered. For each sample, productive Simpson clonality was calculated as the square root of Simpson's diversity index across productive rearrangements. This immuneACCESS table, as held by TCRdb, lists in-frame sequences with V and J called but not all clones. Of the missing ones, under half trace to an unresolved V gene in checked studies; the others have no known cause. The V and J calls and the clone size are those of that table, but D and trimming were determined from the DNA. Counted in this sample were tens of thousands of clones; roughly 87% of them appeared once. The top ten clonotypes cover roughly 1.6% of the sample.

Whole blood was collected in K2EDTA tubes by collaborating institutions according to the institutions' own protocols. For TCRbeta analysis, collaborators shipped samples as frozen whole blood, isolated PBMCs, or DNA extracted from either of those sample types. This clone counts as medium-sized (0.01 to 0.1%). The antigen it recognizes is unknown. No quality values exist for individual bases; no much larger clone is one base distant. The rearrangement combines TRBV4-2 with TRBJ2-7, with a weak D call of TRBD1 (7 bases match). The sequencing input was peripheral blood. This TCR derives from a man aged 55 to 70 with acute or convalescent COVID-19. The CDR3 region: CASSLEGDSSYEQYF. The nucleotide sequence is given as TGTGCCAGCAGCCTGGAGGGGGACAGCTCCTACGAGCAGTACTTC.